A selection of T cell receptor beta chains follows, all from one sample in a study of T cells in Graves' hyperthyroidism and ophthalmopathy. TCRdb fed the multiplex PCR reads into MiXCR, producing one record per CDR3 protein. There are approximately 360,000 distinct CDR3 sequences in the sample; less than 20% occur only once, and about a quarter lies in the top ten. Sequencing used blood. These receptors all stem from a woman younger than 30 with Graves' hyperthyroidism that later progressed to Graves' ophthalmopathy. The CDR3 runs from the conserved cysteine through the conserved F or W.

cdr3_length j_call v_call cdr3_aa
19 TRBJ2-1 TRBV5-1 CASSLAKGTGGLDHNEQFF
14 TRBJ1-6 TRBV9 CASSVKDTNSPLHF
14 TRBJ1-1 TRBV14 CASSLLRRNAEAFF
15 TRBJ2-7 TRBV11-2 CASSLGPTGGYEQYF
15 TRBJ2-3 TRBV20-1 CSAWTGRTPTDTQYF
14 TRBJ2-7 TRBV7-9 CASSLDPHSYEQYF
14 TRBJ2-1 TRBV29-1 CSARLAGEGNEQFF
19 TRBJ2-2 TRBV11-2 CASSSGVNADRGSIGELFF
16 TRBJ1-2 TRBV20-1 CSARDYGTGARDGYTF
17 TRBJ2-1 TRBV6-1 CASSPNSWEGPNNEQFF
18 TRBJ2-3 TRBV20-1 CSARDDGLAGGSADTQYF
16 TRBJ2-7 TRBV6-2/TRBV6-3 CASSYTPRQGWDEQYF
13 TRBJ2-2 TRBV10-3 CAIKSPRTGELFF
13 TRBJ2-7 TRBV25-1 CASVNSGSYEQYF
13 TRBJ1-4 TRBV19 CASARDTYEKLFF
16 TRBJ2-5 TRBV7-9 CASSPLRAGGRETQYF
13 TRBJ1-3 TRBV30 CAWTLGIGNTIYF
16 TRBJ2-2 TRBV3-1 CASSQRDRSNTGELFF
13 TRBJ1-2 TRBV6-5 CASSSGTGRGYTF
14 TRBJ1-5 TRBV29-1 CTPGSTPSYQPQHF
14 TRBJ2-7 TRBV30 CAWSSGTGLYEQYF
18 TRBJ2-2 TRBV20-1 CSARCGQGLAGGFGELFF
21 TRBJ2-7 TRBV7-9 CASSLKKPGLAGGPNPYEQYF
12 TRBJ1-6 TRBV29-1 CASQPNNSPLHF
14 TRBJ1-5 TRBV6-1 CASSEAGRNQPQHF
16 TRBJ1-1 TRBV7-2 CASSFAGDRAETEAFF
14 TRBJ2-3 TRBV20-1 CSARAPDQGDTQYF
15 TRBJ2-5 TRBV7-9 CASSLGTGGAKTQYF
14 TRBJ2-7 TRBV12-3/TRBV12-4 CASSLSQRIYEQYF
15 TRBJ2-3 TRBV3-1 CASSQGRPATDTQYF
13 TRBJ2-5 TRBV7-7 CASGPRGQETQYF
16 TRBJ2-7 TRBV4-2 CASSYGWAGGSYEQYF
12 TRBJ2-1 TRBV7-9 CASSLRIDEQFF
17 TRBJ2-5 TRBV2 CASSEAASGPKRETQYF
12 TRBJ1-2 TRBV12-3/TRBV12-4 CASRSDYYGYTF
18 TRBJ2-2 TRBV28 CASSLPLWGAGNTGELFF
17 TRBJ2-5 TRBV5-5 CASSQDATSGTGETQYF
15 TRBJ2-1 TRBV27 CASSLPGGSYNEQFF
18 TRBJ2-3 TRBV7-8 CASSLGGALVRLSDTQYF
13 TRBJ1-2 TRBV28 CASSQVREYGYTF
18 TRBJ2-2 TRBV10-3 CAISEGLAGGRRTGELFF
14 TRBJ2-3 TRBV19 CATKELGRGDTQYF
15 TRBJ2-2 TRBV2 CASSESSGRAGELFF
12 TRBJ2-5 TRBV2 CASSEVKETQYF
15 TRBJ2-2 TRBV11-3 CASSLDNRVTGELFF
15 TRBJ2-3 TRBV12-3/TRBV12-4 CASSLIDSGTDTQYF
14 TRBJ1-4 TRBV5-1 CASSPGGPNEKLFF
18 TRBJ2-1 TRBV12-3/TRBV12-4 CASSPPGLAGGPYNEQFF
13 TRBJ2-7 TRBV20-1 CSAGRPGAYEQYF
17 TRBJ1-5 TRBV27 CASSSLRGRIINQPQHF
14 TRBJ2-7 TRBV19 CASSMGQGAYEQYF
15 TRBJ1-2 TRBV11-2 CASSFPLPGTDGYTF